The 28 T cell receptor beta chains below come from one sample, sequenced in a study of T cell repertoires in cytomegalovirus infection. TCRdb re-analysed the reads in MiXCR, keeping a single row per CDR3 protein. The sample shows roughly 45,000 distinct CDR3 sequences, 20% to 25% of them seen only once. Antigen specificity for these receptors is unknown. Source material: PBMCs, sequenced either directly or after in vitro stimulation (not recorded which). All receptors come from a human donor in good health (CMV status not recorded). Some clones in this sample may be carry-over from other donors' samples.

V gene TRBV10-3 combines with J gene TRBJ1-5; 8 bases are shared with TRBD1. The CDR3 spans 14 residues. The junction had 9 bases not matched to a gene; V was cut back by 10 bases and J by 4 bases. Germline V CDR1 and CDR2: ENHRY, SYGVKD. For the CDR3, the DNA is TGTGCCACCGACGGGGGACAGGAGAATCAGCCCCAGCATTTT. Its translation is CATDGGQENQPQHF.

This clonotype was observed many times. The chain couples TRBV7-2 to TRBJ1-3; 7 bases agree with TRBD1. The V gene's germline CDR1 is SGHTA and CDR2 FQGNSA. The CDR3 spans 15 residues. Losses at the gene ends were 5 bases for V and 0 bases for J; bases not matched to a gene: 4. The CDR3 loop reads CASSTRDSSGNTIYF. DNA of the CDR3: TGTGCCAGCAGCACTCGGGACAGCTCTGGAAACACCATATATTTT.

This clonotype was counted a few times. This sequence joins TRBV28 and TRBJ1-4, with D hard to call. CDR1 and CDR2 from the germline V gene are MDHEN and SYDVKM. The ends were cut back, 6 bases at V and 4 bases at J, with 18 bases in the middle. The CDR3 contains 16 residues. The CDR3 sequence is CASSPLITVFNEKLFF. CDR3 DNA sequence: TGTGCCAGCAGCCCATTAATCACGGTGTTTAATGAAAAACTGTTTTTT.

The sample holds a few counts of this clonotype. The chain links TRBV29-1 to TRBJ2-5; a weak D match, TRBD2 (7 bases). V gave up 7 bases and J gave up 4 bases, with 22 bases separating them. The CDR3 spans 15 residues. Germline loops: CDR1 SQVTM, CDR2 ANQGSEA. CDR3 nucleotide sequence: TGCAGCGCCGGTTTAGGGGGGGCAATTGGAGAGACCCAGTACTTC. This sequence encodes CSAGLGGAIGETQYF.

This clonotype was counted a few times. The chain is built from TRBV15 and TRBJ1-2, with a tentative D call TRBD1 (6 bases). Trimming took off 1 base at V and 3 bases at J, with 12 bases between the two ends. The CDR3 extends over 15 amino acids. Germline CDR1 LNHNV, CDR2 YYDKDF (reference sequence). In DNA, the CDR3 is TGTGCCACCAGCAGAGTGGGGGGCATGGACTATGGCTACACCTTC. Protein sequence: CATSRVGGMDYGYTF. The variable domain in full, with the rest retrieved from reference TRBV15 and TRBJ1-2, is DAMVIQNPRYQVTQFGKPVTLSCSQTLNHNVMYWYQQKSSQAPKLLFHYYDKDFNNEADTPDNFQSRRPNTSFCFLDIRSPGLGDTAMYLCATSRVGGMDYGYTFGSGTRLTVV.

This chain connects TRBV11-2 to TRBJ1-2; D remains ambiguous. The CDR3 totals 17 residues. The V gene's germline CDR1 is SGHAT and CDR2 FQNNGV. The germline V and J ends were trimmed by 2 bases and 2 bases, with 18 bases remaining between them. The CDR3 sequence is CASSLLSRRTDNYGYTF. In DNA form, the CDR3 reads TGTGCCAGCAGCTTATTAAGCAGGCGAACAGACAACTATGGCTACACCTTC.

V is TRBV11-2 and J is TRBJ1-6; D unclear. The length of the CDR3 is 12 residues. Trimming left V 7 bases short and J 13 bases short, with 14 bases between. Per the germline V gene, CDR1 is SGHAT and CDR2 is FQNNGV. DNA of the CDR3: TGTGCCAGCACCAATGCTCCTGTTCCCCTCCACTTT. This sequence encodes CASTNAPVPLHF.

This clonotype showed up many times. The chain is built from TRBV10-3 and TRBJ1-2, with a weak D call TRBD1 (6 bases). The CDR3 length is 14 residues. CDR1 ENHRY and CDR2 SYGVKD come from the germline V gene. V lost 3 bases and J 4 bases, leaving 12 bases between the germline ends. The CDR3 loop reads CAISEQGDVYGYTF. The CDR3 region has the DNA TGTGCCATCAGTGAACAGGGAGACGTCTATGGCTACACCTTC.

A word on this clonotype: Relative to the germline gene, one junction end is altered; a read error may explain this. The chain employs TRBV5-4 and TRBJ2-1, with TRBD1 matching over 8 bases. Germline CDR1 reads SGHNT; CDR2 reads YYREEE (reference sequence). The CDR3 runs to 15 residues. The CDR3, as DNA: TGTGCCAGCAGCTTCTCAGGGGGCTCCTACCATGAGCAGTTCTTC. Protein sequence: CASSFSGGSYHEQFF.

Many counts were recorded for this clonotype. The chain uses TRBV7-8 and TRBJ2-3; a possible D gene is TRBD2 (5 bases). Germline assignment: CDR1 SGHVS and CDR2 FQNEAQ. The length of the CDR3 is 15 residues. Trimming shortened V by 5 bases and J by 1 base, and 13 bases separated the two germline ends. The DNA of the CDR3 is TGTGCCAGCAGCCCACCCCTAGCAGGCACAGATACGCAGTATTTT. Its translation is CASSPPLAGTDTQYF.

This clonotype was observed many times. V usage is TRBV7-9 and J usage is TRBJ2-2; 7 nucleotides align to TRBD1. The CDR3 spans 16 residues. J lost 3 bases, V lost 5 bases, and 9 bases had no gene match. Germline V gene lookup returns CDR1 SEHNR and CDR2 FQNEAQ (reference sequence). CDR3 loop: CASSGTGVGDTGELFF. The CDR3 DNA reads TGTGCCAGCAGCGGAACAGGGGTCGGCGACACCGGGGAGCTGTTTTTT. Full variable domain (outside the CDR3, taken from reference TRBV7-9 and TRBJ2-2): DTGVSQNPRHKITKRGQNVTFRCDPISEHNRLYWYRQTLGQGPEFLTYFQNEAQLEKSRLLSDRFSAERPKGSFSTLEIQRTEQGDSAMYLCASSGTGVGDTGELFFGEGSRLTVL.

This clonotype turned up a few times. The junction shows a germline mismatch at one end, possibly a read error. The chain joins TRBV30 to TRBJ2-3, with a possible D match to TRBD2 (5 bases). CDR3 length equals 12 residues. Germline V gene sequence: CDR1 GTSNPN, CDR2 SVGIG (reference sequence). Here the CDR3 DNA reads TGTGCCTGGAGTACTAGGGCGAATGGAACGAATTTT. This codes for CAWSTRANGTNF.

This clonotype was observed at least ten times. The chain combines TRBV3-1 with TRBJ1-2, with TRBD1 identical over 9 bases. The V and J ends lost 0 bases and 1 base, in that order; junction bases with no gene match: 9. Germline CDR1 reads LGHDT; CDR2 reads YNNKEL (reference sequence). The CDR3 covers 18 residues. Here the CDR3 DNA reads TGTGCCAGCAGCCAAGATCGCCCTCGGACAGGGGATAACTATGGCTACACCTTC. Translated: CASSQDRPRTGDNYGYTF.

Concerning this clonotype itself: The junction and the germline gene differ at one end; a read error may be behind it. The J gene is TRBJ2-3, the V gene TRBV12-3 or TRBV12-4; D gene ambiguous. The CDR3 runs 13 residues. CDR3: CASCRASTDAQYF. The CDR3 DNA is TGTGCCAGCTGCCGCGCGAGCACAGATGCGCAGTATTTT.

This clonotype was observed a handful of times. The chain recombines TRBV10-3 with TRBJ2-1; perhaps TRBD1 as D (6 bases). CDR3 length equals 15 residues. V dropped 6 bases and J dropped 0 bases, with 12 bases sitting between them. Germline V gene data show CDR1 as ENHRY and CDR2 as SYGVKD. The CDR3 DNA follows: TGTGCCATCAGCATAGGACAGCTCTCCTACAATGAGCAGTTCTTC. This encodes CAISIGQLSYNEQFF.

This clonotype was seen a few times. The chain links TRBV9 to TRBJ2-7; 8 bases are a match to TRBD1. V was clipped by 3 bases and J by 5 bases; unmatched bases: 7. From germline, CDR1 is SGDLS and CDR2 YYNGEE. The CDR3 has 14 amino acids. The CDR3 region is CASSAAGQVHEQYF. CDR3 sequence (DNA): TGTGCCAGCAGCGCCGCGGGACAGGTCCACGAGCAGTACTTC.

This clonotype has more than one count but fewer than ten. The chain couples TRBV18 to TRBJ1-2; possible D gene TRBD1, 6 bases. Germline lookup yields CDR1 KGHSH and CDR2 LQKENI. Trimming pared 1 base from V and 6 bases from J, leaving 12 bases between. This CDR3 has 14 amino acids. CDR3 DNA: TGTGCCAGCTCACCACTCACAGGGAACGATGGCTACACCTTC. Translated, it gives CASSPLTGNDGYTF.

This clonotype was picked up many times. The genes are TRBV5-5 and TRBJ2-7; 7 positions agree with TRBD2. This CDR3 is built from 14 residues. The V segment lost 0 bases and the J segment 4 bases; nucleotides outside the gene matches: 4. CDR1 SGHKS and CDR2 YYEKEE come from the germline V gene (reference sequence). CDR3 in DNA: TGTGCCAGCAGCTTGGGTGCGGGAGCTTACGAGCAGTACTTC. It encodes CASSLGAGAYEQYF.

The V call is TRBV18, the J call TRBJ2-7; D is possibly TRBD2 (7 bases). The CDR3 sequence is 14 residues long. Germline V gene data show CDR1 as KGHSH and CDR2 as LQKENI. V was pared by 2 bases and J by 2 bases, with 10 bases between. CDR3 region: CASSPEGGPYEQYF. For the CDR3, the DNA is TGTGCCAGCTCACCAGAGGGGGGGCCCTACGAGCAGTACTTC.

The J gene is TRBJ2-2, the V gene TRBV6-6, with no clear D. V lost 6 bases, J lost 6 bases, and 26 bases lay in between. Germline assignment: CDR1 MNHNY and CDR2 SVGAGI (reference sequence). The CDR3 covers 18 residues. The chain's CDR3 is CASRGRAPVVGPAGELFF. CDR3 nucleotide sequence: TGTGCCAGCAGGGGCCGCGCCCCGGTTGTGGGCCCCGCCGGGGAGCTGTTTTTT.

This clonotype was seen many times. V gene TRBV7-9 combines with J gene TRBJ1-4; D unresolved. Germline CDR1 and CDR2: SEHNR and FQNEAQ (reference sequence). This CDR3 has 12 amino acids. V dropped 2 bases and J dropped 5 bases, with 3 bases sitting between them. This CDR3 is CASSLRNEKLFF. CDR3 bases: TGTGCCAGCAGCTTAAGGAATGAAAAACTGTTTTTT.

The V call is TRBV18, the J call TRBJ1-5; TRBD1 is a possible D gene (6 bases). The V gene lost 1 base and the J gene lost 4 bases, with 14 bases spanning the gap. The germline V gene encodes CDR1 KGHSH and CDR2 LQKENI. This CDR3 comprises 16 residues. CDR3 DNA sequence: TGTGCCAGCTCACCACAGGGAGGGGGGTCAAATCAGCCCCAGCATTTT. Protein: CASSPQGGGSNQPQHF.

This clonotype was observed many times. The gene calls are TRBV7-6 and TRBJ2-7; D unclear. V lost 4 bases and J lost 6, with 7 bases in between. The CDR3 covers 11 residues. Germline V lookup: CDR1 SGHVS, CDR2 FNYEAQ. CDR3 DNA: TGTGCCAGCAGCTCCGTCGGCGAGCAGTACTTC. This gives the protein CASSSVGEQYF. Filled out from reference TRBV7-6 and TRBJ2-7, the complete variable domain reads GAGVSQSPRYKVTKRGQDVALRCDPISGHVSLYWYRQALGQGPEFLTYFNYEAQQDKSGLPNDRFSAERPEGSISTLTIQRTEQRDSAMYRCASSSVGEQYFGPGTRLTVT.

This clonotype has at least ten counts. The chain links TRBV27 to TRBJ1-1; 7 nucleotides line up with TRBD1. The V and J ends lost 6 bases and 1 base, in that order; junction bases with no gene match: 5. The CDR3 runs to 14 residues. Germline CDR1 reads MNHEY; CDR2 reads SMNVEV (reference sequence). CDR3 amino acids: CASSRGQRNTEAFF. The CDR3 nucleotides are TGTGCCAGCAGCAGGGGACAGAGGAACACTGAAGCTTTCTTT.

This chain joins TRBV7-6 and TRBJ2-5; TRBD2 aligns across 8 bases. V lost 4 bases to trimming and J lost 3 bases; unmatched junction nucleotides: 10. Germline CDR1 and CDR2: SGHVS and FNYEAQ. The CDR3 spans 16 residues. The CDR3 sequence is CASSSTSGLAKETQYF. The CDR3 region has the DNA TGTGCCAGCAGCTCCACTAGCGGCCTAGCGAAAGAGACCCAGTACTTC.

The V call is TRBV4-2, the J call TRBJ2-1; TRBD2 might be the D (6 bases). Trimming removed 0 bases from V and 8 bases from J, with 14 bases in between. Germline CDR1 reads LGHNA; CDR2 reads YNFKEQ. This CDR3 has 15 amino acids. This CDR3 reads CASSQEASDGDEQFF. The CDR3 DNA reads as TGTGCCAGCAGCCAAGAGGCTAGCGACGGGGATGAGCAGTTCTTC.

This sequence joins TRBV7-9 and TRBJ2-1, with D possibly matching TRBD2 (6 bases). Trimming shortened V by 5 bases and J by 0 bases, and 14 bases separated the two germline ends. Germline V gene data show CDR1 as SEHNR and CDR2 as FQNEAQ (reference sequence). The CDR3 loop spans 16 amino acids. CDR3 residues: CASSPISGSSYNEQFF. DNA of the CDR3: TGTGCCAGCAGCCCTATTAGCGGTAGCTCCTACAATGAGCAGTTCTTC.

This chain uses TRBV7-9 with TRBJ2-3; 8 bases map to TRBD2. CDR3 length: 14 amino acids. V trimming: 8 bases; J trimming: 3 bases; junction bases outside the gene matches: 7. Germline-derived CDR1 and CDR2 are SEHNR and FQNEAQ (reference sequence). The CDR3 nucleotides are TGTGCCAGCCGGGGGGGCCGGGGAACAGATACGCAGTATTTT. Protein product: CASRGGRGTDTQYF.